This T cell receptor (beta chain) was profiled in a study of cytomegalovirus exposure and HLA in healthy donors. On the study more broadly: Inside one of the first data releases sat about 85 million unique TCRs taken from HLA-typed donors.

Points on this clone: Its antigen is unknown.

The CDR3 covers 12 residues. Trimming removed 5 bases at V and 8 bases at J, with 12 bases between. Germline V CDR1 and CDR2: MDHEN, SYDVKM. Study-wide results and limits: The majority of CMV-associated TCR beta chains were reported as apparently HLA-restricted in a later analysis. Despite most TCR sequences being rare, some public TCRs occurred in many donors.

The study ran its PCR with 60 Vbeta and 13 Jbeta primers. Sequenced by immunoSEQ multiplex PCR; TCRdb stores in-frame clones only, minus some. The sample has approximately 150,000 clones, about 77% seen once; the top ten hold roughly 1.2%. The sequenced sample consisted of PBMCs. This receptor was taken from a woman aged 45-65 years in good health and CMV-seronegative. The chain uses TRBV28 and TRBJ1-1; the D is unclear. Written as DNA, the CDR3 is TGTGCCAGCAGTCCCCCACGCGCAGAAGCTTTCTTT. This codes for CASSPPRAEAFF.